A selection of T cell receptor beta chains follows, all from one sample in a study of T-cell reconstitution after alpha-beta-depleted transplantation in children. TCRdb used MiXCR to reprocess the PCR reads, holding one entry per CDR3 protein. The profile shows 700,000 to 950,000 distinct CDR3 sequences, around 15% of them singletons. The specimen was PBMCs, mostly from graft donor cells, collected 360 days after TCRalphabeta/CD19-depleted stem cell transplant. The receptors stem from a male patient between 5 and 17 years old who had a stem cell transplant for acute lymphoblastic leukemia, so the T cells may come from the graft donor. CDR3s leave out the opening cysteine and the closing phenylalanine or tryptophan.

CDR3 length,V gene,CDR3 protein
14,TRBV18,ASSRRVLGSTDTQY
9,TRBV20-1,SARRDAEAF
12,TRBV7-2,ASSSTGVGNTIY
15,TRBV7-8,ASSPKRTSGSTGELF
12,TRBV29-1,SVLRGGQGNIQY
13,TRBV5-1,ASSPPAAGTDTQY
13,TRBV4-1,ASSQGNSPSQPQH
13,TRBV7-2,ASSLKGPSTDTQY
14,TRBV29-1,SVRTGVGSGANVLT
11,TRBV7-3,ASSLTGEHEQY
15,TRBV24-1,ATSDALPGQGWDEQF
14,TRBV27,ASSLIPGAGANVLT
15,TRBV11-2,ASSKRGGGRAVDTQY
15,TRBV24-1,ATSGWTSGLRVDTQY
14,TRBV5-4,ASSLGGLADNYEQY
12,TRBV12-3/TRBV12-4,ASQEPSGANVLT
14,TRBV4-1,ASSQEWAGASYEQY
15,TRBV28,ASSFPQVYTSTDTQY
12,TRBV10-3,AISDGGRAYEQY
13,TRBV9,ASSSRASERDTQY
11,TRBV18,ASSPLSNYEQF
11,TRBV6-6,ASSDRANYGYT
12,TRBV11-2,ASSLAEGVETQY
10,TRBV2,ASRENPNEQF